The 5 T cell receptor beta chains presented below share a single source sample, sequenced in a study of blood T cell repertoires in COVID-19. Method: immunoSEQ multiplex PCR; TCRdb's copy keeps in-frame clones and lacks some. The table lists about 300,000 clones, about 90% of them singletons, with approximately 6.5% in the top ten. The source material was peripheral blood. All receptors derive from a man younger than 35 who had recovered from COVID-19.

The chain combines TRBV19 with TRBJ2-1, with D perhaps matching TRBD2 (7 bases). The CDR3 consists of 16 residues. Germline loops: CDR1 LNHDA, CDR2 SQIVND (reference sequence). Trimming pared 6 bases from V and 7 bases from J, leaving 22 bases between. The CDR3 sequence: CASSLSGGRGRNEQFF. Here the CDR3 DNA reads TGTGCCAGTAGCCTCTCCGGGGGGCGGGGTAGGAATGAGCAGTTCTTC.

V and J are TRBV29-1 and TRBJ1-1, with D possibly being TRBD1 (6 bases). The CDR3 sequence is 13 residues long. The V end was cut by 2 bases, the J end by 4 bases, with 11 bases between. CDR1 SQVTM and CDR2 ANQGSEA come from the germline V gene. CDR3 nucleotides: TGCAGCGTTGAAAGGGACACCTCCACTGAAGCTTTCTTT. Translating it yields CSVERDTSTEAFF.

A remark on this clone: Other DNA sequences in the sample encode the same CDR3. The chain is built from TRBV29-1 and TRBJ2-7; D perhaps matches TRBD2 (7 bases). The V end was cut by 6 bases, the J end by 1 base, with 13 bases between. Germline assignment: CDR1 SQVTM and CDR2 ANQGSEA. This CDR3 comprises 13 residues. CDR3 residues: CSVRGGRSYEQYF. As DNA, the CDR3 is TGCAGCGTGAGGGGGGGTAGATCCTACGAGCAGTACTTC.

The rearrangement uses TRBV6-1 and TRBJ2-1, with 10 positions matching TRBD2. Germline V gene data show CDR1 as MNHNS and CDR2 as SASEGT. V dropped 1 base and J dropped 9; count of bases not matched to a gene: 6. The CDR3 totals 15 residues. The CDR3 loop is CASSEGSSGRAEQFF. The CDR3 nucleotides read TGTGCCAGCAGTGAAGGGTCTAGCGGGAGAGCTGAGCAGTTCTTC.

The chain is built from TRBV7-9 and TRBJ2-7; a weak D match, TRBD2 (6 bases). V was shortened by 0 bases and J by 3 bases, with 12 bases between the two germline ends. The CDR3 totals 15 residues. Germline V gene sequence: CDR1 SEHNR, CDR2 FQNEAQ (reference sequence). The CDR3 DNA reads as TGTGCCAGCAGCTTAGCGGCTAGCGACGGCTACGAGCAGTACTTC. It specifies CASSLAASDGYEQYF.